The 26 T cell receptor beta chains in this list originate from one sample, sequenced in a study of blood T cell repertoires in COVID-19. Sequencing was performed with immunoSEQ multiplex PCR; in TCRdb, only in-frame clones are kept and a portion is missing. The table shows tens of thousands of clones, with approximately 89% occurring only once. The sequenced sample was peripheral blood. These receptors all come from a man aged 60 to 69 with active COVID-19.

J is TRBJ2-1 and V is TRBV28, with D possibly TRBD1 on 6 matching bases. The V end was cut by 5 bases, the J end by 6 bases, with 23 bases between. Germline lookup yields CDR1 MDHEN and CDR2 SYDVKM. This CDR3 has 17 amino acids. The CDR3 nucleotides read TGTGCCAGCAGTCCCGGACCAGGGGTCGGGTATGGCAATGAGCAGTTCTTC. It codes for CASSPGPGVGYGNEQFF.

The chain links TRBV27 to TRBJ2-7; 7 bases align to TRBD2. CDR3 length equals 14 residues. In germline, CDR1 is MNHEY, CDR2 SMNVEV (reference sequence). With V trimmed by 3 bases and J by 2 bases, 4 bases remained unmatched. CDR3 residues: CASSLFAGAYEQYF. The CDR3 DNA reads TGTGCCAGCAGTTTGTTCGCGGGGGCCTACGAGCAGTACTTC.

The rearrangement links TRBV15 to TRBJ1-1; D is unresolved. This CDR3 is built from 13 residues. The V gene lost 9 bases and the J gene lost 0 bases, with 11 bases spanning the gap. Germline loops: CDR1 LNHNV, CDR2 YYDKDF (reference sequence). DNA for the CDR3: TGTGCCACTGCCGGGGTTGTGAACACTGAAGCTTTCTTT. Protein sequence: CATAGVVNTEAFF. Based on the CDR3 plus reference TRBV15 and TRBJ1-1, the full variable domain is DAMVIQNPRYQVTQFGKPVTLSCSQTLNHNVMYWYQQKSSQAPKLLFHYYDKDFNNEADTPDNFQSRRPNTSFCFLDIRSPGLGDTAMYLCATAGVVNTEAFFGQGTRLTVV.

This clone has only a few counts. The chain is built from TRBV4-2 and TRBJ1-5; D is possibly TRBD1 (5 bases). Trimming shortened V by 0 bases and J by 2 bases, and 11 bases separated the two germline ends. In germline, CDR1 is LGHNA, CDR2 YNFKEQ. The CDR3 totals 16 residues. The CDR3 region has the DNA TGTGCCAGCAGCCAAGACTACGGCAGGGGCAATCAGCCCCAGCATTTT. Protein: CASSQDYGRGNQPQHF.

The V and J genes are TRBV28 and TRBJ1-1, with 10 nucleotides matching TRBD1. The CDR3 totals 15 residues. V shed 5 bases and J 5 bases; nucleotides not matched to a gene: 8. The germline V gene encodes CDR1 MDHEN and CDR2 SYDVKM. CDR3: CASSPPGTGETEAFF. The CDR3 nucleotides are TGTGCCAGCAGTCCCCCCGGGACAGGGGAGACTGAAGCTTTCTTT.

This clone was seen just once. In nucleotides, the CDR3 is TGTGCCAGCAGCTTGACTAGCGGGAGAGGAAATAATGAGCAGTTCTTC. It is translated as CASSLTSGRGNNEQFF. The chain recombines TRBV7-2 with TRBJ2-1, with TRBD2 identical over 12 bases. The V gene's germline CDR1 is SGHTA and CDR2 FQGNSA. The CDR3 extends over 16 amino acids. J was trimmed by 7 bases and V by 3 bases; bases with no gene match: 7.

The chain links TRBV7-2 to TRBJ2-7; tentative D call: TRBD1 (6 bases). The CDR3 covers 15 residues. Per germline, CDR1 SGHTA and CDR2 FQGNSA. Trimming pared 0 bases from V and 5 bases from J, leaving 14 bases between. CDR3: CASSLALGGSHEQYF. As DNA, the CDR3 is TGTGCCAGCAGCTTAGCGCTAGGGGGTAGCCACGAGCAGTACTTC.

V usage is TRBV5-1 and J usage is TRBJ2-5; perhaps TRBD2 as D (6 bases). The CDR3 runs 14 residues. The ends were cut back, 2 bases at V and 5 bases at J, with 13 bases in the middle. CDR1 is SGHRS, CDR2 YFSETQ, per germline. In DNA, the CDR3 is TGCGCCAGCAGCTTTAGCGGTGCTGGGGAGACCCAGTACTTC. Translation gives CASSFSGAGETQYF. The entire variable domain, with the rest obtained from reference TRBV5-1 and TRBJ2-5, is as follows: KAGVTQTPRYLIKTRGQQVTLSCSPISGHRSVSWYQQTPGQGLQFLFEYFSETQRNKGNFPGRFSGRQFSNSRSEMNVSTLELGDSALYLCASSFSGAGETQYFGPGTRLLVL.

The chain is built from TRBV9 and TRBJ1-5; 8 positions agree with TRBD1. CDR1 and CDR2 (germline): SGDLS, YYNGEE. The trim removed 2 bases at V and 8 bases at J, leaving 9 bases unmatched. The CDR3 contains 15 residues. As DNA, the CDR3 is TGTGCCAGCAGCGTGGCAGGGGGCTTAGGTGAGCCCCAGCATTTT. Residues: CASSVAGGLGEPQHF.

This chain uses TRBV5-1 with TRBJ2-5; TRBD1 matches at 7 bases. With V trimmed by 0 bases and J by 3 bases, 2 bases remained unmatched. This CDR3 contains 14 residues. From germline, CDR1 is SGHRS and CDR2 YFSETQ. Here the CDR3 DNA reads TGCGCCAGCAGCTTGGCCGGGACAGAAGAGACCCAGTACTTC. Translating it yields CASSLAGTEETQYF.

The chain recombines TRBV27 with TRBJ1-2; D gene uncertain. This CDR3 has 13 residues. Trimming stripped 6 bases from V and 2 bases from J, with 10 bases between. Germline CDR1 and CDR2: MNHEY and SMNVEV (reference sequence). CDR3 sequence reads: CASSTKENYGYTF. The CDR3 region has the DNA TGTGCCAGCAGCACTAAGGAAAACTATGGCTACACCTTC.

This clone was observed a handful of times. This chain connects TRBV6-6 to TRBJ2-7; D gene ambiguous. The V gene's germline CDR1 is MNHNY and CDR2 SVGAGI (reference sequence). The V gene lost 2 bases and the J gene lost 3 bases, with 8 bases spanning the gap. CDR3 length: 13 residues. The CDR3 loop reads CASSYDKNYEQYF. The CDR3 coding sequence is TGTGCCAGCAGTTACGACAAAAACTACGAGCAGTACTTC.

The V and J genes are TRBV29-1 and TRBJ2-5; perhaps TRBD1 as D (5 bases). CDR3 length: 12 residues. Trimming cost V 2 bases and J 11 bases, with 15 bases left between them. Looked up from germline, CDR1 is SQVTM and CDR2 is ANQGSEA. The CDR3 DNA reads TGCAGCGTTGAAAGATCCAGGACATTTCAGTACTTC. Translated: CSVERSRTFQYF.

V gene TRBV5-1 combines with J gene TRBJ1-2, with unresolved D. The germline V gene has CDR1 SGHRS and CDR2 YFSETQ. The CDR3 is 13 amino acids. Trimming took 0 bases from V and 4 from J, leaving 7 bases between them. The CDR3 protein is CASSLARTYGYTF. CDR3 nucleotides: TGCGCCAGCAGCTTGGCCAGAACCTATGGCTACACCTTC.

This chain links TRBV11-3 with TRBJ2-1, with TRBD2 matching 10 bases. The CDR3 consists of 12 residues. Germline V gene sequence: CDR1 SGHNT, CDR2 YENEEA. V was pared by 3 bases and J by 10 bases, with 0 bases of the junction left unmatched. CDR3 sequence reads: CASSFSGREQFF. For the CDR3, the DNA is TGTGCCAGCAGCTTTAGCGGGAGGGAGCAGTTCTTC.

The J gene is TRBJ2-7, the V gene TRBV15, with a possible D match to TRBD2 (5 bases). Germline-derived CDR1 and CDR2 are LNHNV and YYDKDF (reference sequence). V was clipped by 3 bases and J by 7 bases, with 22 bases between them. The CDR3 is 16 amino acids. Here the CDR3 DNA reads TGTGCCACCAGCAGGTCCTATAGTACGGGGATCGGTGAGCAGTACTTC. This translates into CATSRSYSTGIGEQYF.

V usage is TRBV2 and J usage is TRBJ2-1, with 8 bases fitting TRBD1. The CDR3 is made up of 14 amino acids. V gave up 7 bases and J gave up 8 bases; unmatched junction bases: 10. Germline lookup yields CDR1 SNHLY and CDR2 FYNNEI. CDR3 sequence reads: CASIRTGPLDEQFF. The DNA of the CDR3 is TGTGCCAGCATAAGGACAGGGCCGCTGGATGAGCAGTTCTTC. The full variable domain, with the rest looked up from reference TRBV2 and TRBJ2-1, is EPEVTQTPSHQVTQMGQEVILRCVPISNHLYFYWYRQILGQKVEFLVSFYNNEISEKSEIFDDQFSVERPDGSNFTLKIRSTKLEDSAMYFCASIRTGPLDEQFFGPGTRLTVL.

The chain is built from TRBV6-2 or TRBV6-3 and TRBJ1-5; 7 nucleotides agree with TRBD1. Germline lookup yields CDR1 MNHEY and CDR2 SVGEGT. Losses at the gene ends were 0 bases for V and 2 bases for J; bases not matched to a gene: 10. CDR3 size: 18 residues. CDR3 loop: CASSYSGTEVLGNQPQHF. The DNA for the CDR3 is TGTGCCAGCAGTTACTCCGGGACAGAAGTGCTTGGCAATCAGCCCCAGCATTTT.

CDR3 nucleotides: TGCGCCGCCCAGGAAGAGTACTTC. Translating gives CAAQEEYF. The chain joins TRBV10-1 to TRBJ2-5, with unresolved D. The V end was cut by 11 bases, the J end by 12 bases, with 10 bases between. Germline V gene data show CDR1 as WNHNN and CDR2 as SYGVQD (reference sequence). The CDR3 runs to 8 residues.

The V call is TRBV28, the J call TRBJ2-7, with TRBD1 matching 7 bases. V gave up 6 bases and J gave up 8 bases; unmatched junction bases: 4. The CDR3 has 11 residues. Germline V gene sequence: CDR1 MDHEN, CDR2 SYDVKM. The DNA of the CDR3 is TGTGCCAGCAGCCGCAGGGGGAAGCAGTACTTC. Translation gives CASSRRGKQYF.

The V gene is TRBV5-5, the J gene TRBJ2-7, with 8 bases lining up with TRBD1. Trimming cost V 3 bases and J 1 base; bases outside gene matches: 6. The CDR3 totals 15 residues. Looked up from germline, CDR1 is SGHKS and CDR2 is YYEKEE (reference sequence). The CDR3 sequence: CASSYTGGLSYEQYF. The CDR3 DNA sequence: TGTGCCAGCAGCTATACAGGGGGACTGTCCTACGAGCAGTACTTC.

This clone came up once. This rearrangement joins TRBV5-1 to TRBJ1-1, with D maybe TRBD1 (5 bases). Trimming took 6 bases from V and 14 from J, leaving 26 bases between them. Germline V gene sequence: CDR1 SGHRS, CDR2 YFSETQ. CDR3 size: 14 residues. In DNA, the CDR3 is TGCGCCAGCATCCTCGCTCCGGGGGACCGGCTTTTCTTCTTT. Its protein is CASILAPGDRLFFF.

The rearrangement links TRBV10-1 to TRBJ2-3; 7 bases are a match to TRBD2. The CDR3 extends over 15 amino acids. Germline-derived CDR1 and CDR2 are WNHNN and SYGVQD (reference sequence). Trimming took 4 bases from V and 2 from J; bases not matched to a gene: 6. The CDR3 spells CASSGDGRTTDTQYF. CDR3 coding DNA: TGCGCCAGCAGTGGGGACGGGAGGACCACAGATACGCAGTATTTT.

V usage is TRBV18 and J usage is TRBJ1-4; TRBD1 might be the D (5 bases). V gave up 6 bases and J gave up 7 bases, with 15 bases separating them. Germline lookup yields CDR1 KGHSH and CDR2 LQKENI. The CDR3 is 14 amino acids. CDR3 coding DNA: TGTGCCAGCTCGGAGGGGACGGAAGGTGAAAAACTGTTTTTT. It yields the protein CASSEGTEGEKLFF.

The chain is built from TRBV9 and TRBJ2-7, with D possibly being TRBD1 (6 bases). Per the germline V gene, CDR1 is SGDLS and CDR2 is YYNGEE. The CDR3 sequence is 14 residues long. V was cut by 3 bases and J by 2 bases, with 12 bases left in between. CDR3 sequence reads: CASSATDRTYEQYF. In DNA, the CDR3 is TGTGCCAGCAGCGCCACGGACAGAACCTACGAGCAGTACTTC.

CDR3 sequence: CASSESSVGYGYTF. The CDR3 DNA sequence: TGTGCCAGCAGTGAATCGTCCGTCGGCTATGGCTACACCTTC. This sequence joins TRBV2 and TRBJ1-2, with D uncertain. In germline, CDR1 is SNHLY, CDR2 FYNNEI. V lost 2 bases, J lost 4 bases, and 11 bases lay in between. The CDR3 runs to 14 residues.